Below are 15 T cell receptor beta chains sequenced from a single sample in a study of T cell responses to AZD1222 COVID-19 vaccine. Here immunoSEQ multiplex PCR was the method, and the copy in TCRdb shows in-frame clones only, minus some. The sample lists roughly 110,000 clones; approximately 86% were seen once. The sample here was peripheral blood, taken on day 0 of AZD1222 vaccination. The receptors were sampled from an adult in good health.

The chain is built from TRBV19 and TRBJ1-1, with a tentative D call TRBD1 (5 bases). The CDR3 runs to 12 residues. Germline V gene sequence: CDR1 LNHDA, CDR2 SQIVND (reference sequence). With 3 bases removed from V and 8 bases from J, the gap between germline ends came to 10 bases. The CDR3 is CASSMGPVEAFF. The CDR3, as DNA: TGTGCCAGTAGTATGGGGCCAGTAGAAGCTTTCTTT.

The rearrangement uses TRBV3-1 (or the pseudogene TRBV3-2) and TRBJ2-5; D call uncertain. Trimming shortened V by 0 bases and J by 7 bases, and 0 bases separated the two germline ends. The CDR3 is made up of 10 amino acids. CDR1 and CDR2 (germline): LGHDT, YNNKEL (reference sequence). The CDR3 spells CASSQETQYF. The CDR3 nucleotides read TGTGCCAGCAGCCAAGAGACCCAGTACTTC.

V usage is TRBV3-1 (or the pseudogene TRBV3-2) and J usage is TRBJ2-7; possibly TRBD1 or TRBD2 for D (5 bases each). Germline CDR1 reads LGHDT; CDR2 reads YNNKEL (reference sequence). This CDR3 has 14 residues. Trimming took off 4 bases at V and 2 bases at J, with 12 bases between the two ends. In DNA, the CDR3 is TGTGCCAGCAGCCGAGGGACCGTTACCTACGAGCAGTACTTC. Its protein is CASSRGTVTYEQYF.

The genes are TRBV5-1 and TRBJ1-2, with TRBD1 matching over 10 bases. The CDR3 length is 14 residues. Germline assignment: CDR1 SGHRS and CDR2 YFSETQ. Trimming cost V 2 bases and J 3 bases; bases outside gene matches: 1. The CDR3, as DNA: TGCGCCAGCAGCTTTGGACAGGGGGACTATGGCTACACCTTC. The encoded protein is CASSFGQGDYGYTF.

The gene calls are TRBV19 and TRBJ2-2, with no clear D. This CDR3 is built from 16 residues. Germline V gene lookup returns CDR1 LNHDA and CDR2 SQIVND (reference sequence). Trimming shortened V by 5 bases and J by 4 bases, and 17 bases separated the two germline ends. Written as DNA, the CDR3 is TGTGCCAGTAGTCCCCCCTCCCAGTATTCCACCGGGGAGCTGTTTTTT. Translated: CASSPPSQYSTGELFF.

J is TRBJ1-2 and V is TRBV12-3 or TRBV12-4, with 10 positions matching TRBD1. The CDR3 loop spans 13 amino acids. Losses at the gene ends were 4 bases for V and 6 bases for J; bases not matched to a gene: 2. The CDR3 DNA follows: TGTGCCAGCAGTTGGGACAGGGGTGATGGCTACACCTTC. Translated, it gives CASSWDRGDGYTF.

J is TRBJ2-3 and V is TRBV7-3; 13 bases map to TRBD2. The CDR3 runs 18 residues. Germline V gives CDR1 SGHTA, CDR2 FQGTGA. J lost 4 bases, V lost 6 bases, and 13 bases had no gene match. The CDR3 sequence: CASSPGLAGPLTSDTQYF. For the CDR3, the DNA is TGTGCCAGCAGTCCGGGACTAGCGGGGCCACTTACCTCAGATACGCAGTATTTT.

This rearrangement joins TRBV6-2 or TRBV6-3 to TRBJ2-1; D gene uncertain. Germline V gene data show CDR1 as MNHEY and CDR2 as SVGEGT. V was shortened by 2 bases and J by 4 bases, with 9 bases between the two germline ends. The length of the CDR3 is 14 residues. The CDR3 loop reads CASSYRADYNEQFF. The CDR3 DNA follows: TGTGCCAGCAGTTACAGGGCGGATTACAATGAGCAGTTCTTC.

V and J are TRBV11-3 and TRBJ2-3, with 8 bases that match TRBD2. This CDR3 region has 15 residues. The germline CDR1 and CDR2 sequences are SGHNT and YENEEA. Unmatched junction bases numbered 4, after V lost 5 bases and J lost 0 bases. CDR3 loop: CASSPGGGSTDTQYF. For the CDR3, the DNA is TGTGCCAGCAGCCCCGGGGGGGGTAGCACAGATACGCAGTATTTT. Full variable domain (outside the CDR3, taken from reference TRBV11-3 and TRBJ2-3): EAGVVQSPRYKIIEKKQPVAFWCNPISGHNTLYWYLQNLGQGPELLIRYENEEAVDDSQLPKDRFSAERLKGVDSTLKIQPAELGDSAVYLCASSPGGGSTDTQYFGPGTRLTVL.

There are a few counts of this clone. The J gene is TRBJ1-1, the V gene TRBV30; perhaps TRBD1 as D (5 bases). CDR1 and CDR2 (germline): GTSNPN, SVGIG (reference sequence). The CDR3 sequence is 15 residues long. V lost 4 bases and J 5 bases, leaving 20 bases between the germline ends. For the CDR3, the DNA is TGTGCCTGGACAGGCGGGGGGGTAGGTTATACTGAAGCTTTCTTT. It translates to CAWTGGGVGYTEAFF.

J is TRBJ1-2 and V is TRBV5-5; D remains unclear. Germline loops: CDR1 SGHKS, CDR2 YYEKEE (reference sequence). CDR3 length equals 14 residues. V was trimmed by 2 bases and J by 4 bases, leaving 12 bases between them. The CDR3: CASSFGAGTYGYTF. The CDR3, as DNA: TGTGCCAGCAGCTTTGGCGCAGGAACCTATGGCTACACCTTC.

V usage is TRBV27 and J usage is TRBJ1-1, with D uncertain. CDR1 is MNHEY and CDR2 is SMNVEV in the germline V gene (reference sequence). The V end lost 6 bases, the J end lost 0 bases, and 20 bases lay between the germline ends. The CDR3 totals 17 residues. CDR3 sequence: CASSPTVLRAMNTEAFF. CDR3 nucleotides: TGTGCCAGCAGCCCAACAGTGTTGCGGGCTATGAACACTGAAGCTTTCTTT.

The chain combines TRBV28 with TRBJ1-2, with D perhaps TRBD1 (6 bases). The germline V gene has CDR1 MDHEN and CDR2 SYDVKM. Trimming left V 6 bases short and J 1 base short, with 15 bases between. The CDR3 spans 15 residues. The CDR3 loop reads CASSPQGRRNYGYTF. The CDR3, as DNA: TGTGCCAGCAGCCCACAGGGCCGGCGTAACTATGGCTACACCTTC.

DNA of the CDR3: TGTGCCAGCAGCTGGGGACGGCAGAACACTGAAGCTTTCTTT. This encodes CASSWGRQNTEAFF. This chain uses TRBV7-2 with TRBJ1-1; perhaps TRBD1 as D (5 bases). Trimming stripped 4 bases from V and 1 base from J, with 10 bases between. CDR1 and CDR2 (germline): SGHTA, FQGNSA. The CDR3 is 14 residues long.

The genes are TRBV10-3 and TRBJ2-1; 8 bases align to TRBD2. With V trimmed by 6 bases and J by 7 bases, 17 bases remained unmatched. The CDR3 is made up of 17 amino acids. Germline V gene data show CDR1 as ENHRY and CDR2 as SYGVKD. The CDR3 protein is CAIRGLAGSKFGNEQFF. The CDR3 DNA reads TGTGCCATCAGAGGATTAGCGGGGTCAAAGTTTGGGAATGAGCAGTTCTTC.